A selection of T cell receptor beta chains follows, all from one sample in a study of shared T cell receptors in the human thymus. Method: immunoSEQ multiplex PCR; TCRdb's copy keeps in-frame clones and lacks some. The sample holds about 500,000 clones, approximately 78% seen once. These data also formed part of another study, on human thymus T cells.

The material sequenced was thymocytes. These receptors were collected from a boy under three years old with a congenital heart defect. The CDR3 runs from the conserved cysteine through the conserved F or W. Fields, in order: V gene, clone size, J gene, D gene, CDR3 protein. D genes are given only for firm matches. Clone size is shown for a subset of rows, as once, few, many or a class of expanded clone.

V gene: TRBV6-4
clone size: NA
J gene: TRBJ2-7
D gene: NA
CDR3 protein: CASTPSQGWQYF

V gene: TRBV7-2
clone size: NA
J gene: TRBJ2-3
D gene: TRBD2
CDR3 protein: CASSRGTSGPYTDTQYF

V gene: TRBV30
clone size: NA
J gene: TRBJ2-7
D gene: TRBD2
CDR3 protein: CAWTRLAGEIEQYF

V gene: TRBV7-2
clone size: NA
J gene: TRBJ1-2
D gene: NA
CDR3 protein: CASNWPPVLYGYTF

V gene: TRBV10-1
clone size: few
J gene: TRBJ2-7
D gene: NA
CDR3 protein: CASSPSSYEQYF

V gene: TRBV30
clone size: NA
J gene: TRBJ2-5
D gene: TRBD1
CDR3 protein: CAWSTDRGQAAQYF

V gene: TRBV5-5
clone size: NA
J gene: TRBJ1-2
D gene: TRBD1
CDR3 protein: CASSPNRTGNYGYTF

V gene: TRBV9
clone size: NA
J gene: TRBJ2-3
D gene: NA
CDR3 protein: CASSVAPSVLADTQYF

V gene: TRBV19
clone size: NA
J gene: TRBJ2-1
D gene: TRBD2
CDR3 protein: CASSKGTSGRHYNEQFF

V gene: TRBV25-1
clone size: NA
J gene: TRBJ2-1
D gene: NA
CDR3 protein: CASSEPLPGTGYNEQFF

V gene: TRBV5-6
clone size: NA
J gene: TRBJ2-2
D gene: NA
CDR3 protein: CASSLVQGNVGGELFF

V gene: TRBV10-3
clone size: few
J gene: TRBJ2-2
D gene: NA
CDR3 protein: CAIGRESGELFF